This paragraph reports one T cell receptor beta chain. This clonotype was found many times. No antigen is known for it. Base qualities are not provided; no much larger clone lies one nucleotide away. The TCR beta CDR3 regions were amplified from the RNA transcripts. The TCR CDR3 was subjected to a first round of RT-PCR using the HTBI primer set and the Qiagen OneStep RT-PCR kit. Libraries were constructed in a second round of multiplex PCR, after which size selection and purification were performed. The libraries were sequenced on an Illumina HiSeq2000 using paired-end 100 bp reads. For the original study's pipeline: Raw data were processed with SOAPnuke, discarding reads with adapters, uncalled bases, mean Phred below 15, or no exact constant-primer or identifier match. COPE v1.2.5 was used to merge high-quality paired reads, and clonotypes were defined as unique nucleotide sequences. MiTCR v1.1 was used to align the clonotypes against IMGT TRBV, TRBD and TRBJ reference segments. The analysis was restricted to V-J combinations with a frequency above 0.0001, which together covered 99.2% of the repertoires. The TCS score was defined as F50 (clonal expansion) divided by E x V (chaos), with BLOSUM62-based TCRdist calculated between CDR3 peptides within each V-J. Welch's t-statistics and random forest reduced fewer than 600 V-J features to roughly 13, which were used in a naive Bayes classifier (R e1071). Clones were called with MiXCR by TCRdb after fastp trimmed the public reads at Q25, and only in-frame beta chains were retained. CDR3 protein duplicates are merged, each entry listing the most common genes and DNA. What appears here as the V and J calls and clone size reflects TCRdb's work, not the paper's. The sample table records hundreds of thousands of distinct CDR3 sequences; roughly 14% of these occur just once. Of the sample, about 26% falls within the top ten clones.

Stable Graves' hyperthyroidism was defined as no progression to ophthalmopathy during 18 months of follow-up. Hyperthyroidism patients were newly diagnosed, with disease duration under 2 months, and aged 18 to 65 years. Patients with uncontrolled infections, other autoimmune diseases, pregnancy or lactation were excluded. Diagnoses were established on the basis of clinical symptoms, serum thyroxine and TRAb, thyroid ultrasound, and orbital computed tomography. PBMCs were separated from roughly 10 ml of fresh peripheral blood using Ficoll-Paque density gradient centrifugation. Total RNA was extracted with Trizol reagent, and quality was checked on an Agilent 2100 Bioanalyzer. The data belong to a study of T cells in Graves' hyperthyroidism and ophthalmopathy (dated 2019 in TCRdb). As for the study more broadly: Peripheral blood was sampled at the time of initial diagnosis, prior to any treatment. A discovery cohort of about a hundred patients, fewer than 50 with Graves' ophthalmopathy and approximately 55 with stable Graves' hyperthyroidism, was used to find distinguishing TCR V-J signatures. In addition, the study compared T-cell repertoires in thyroid tissue and in blood from over 5 Graves' hyperthyroidism patients. Once sampling was done, hyperthyroidism patients were given methimazole at a starting dose of 30 mg daily, whereas ophthalmopathy patients were given high-dose intravenous methylprednisolone. TCR Vbeta CDR3 sequencing of 130 to 150 peripheral blood samples (more than 40 ophthalmopathy, around 80 hyperthyroidism and around 17 progressor patients) is reported in the paper. Whether ophthalmopathy could be predicted prospectively was tested in an independent validation cohort made up of 18 to 20 hyperthyroidism patients plus 17 patients who later progressed to ophthalmopathy. The approximately 100 discovery patients were randomly split 7:3 into training and test sets.

Trimmed from V: 3 bases; trimmed from J: 5 bases; junction bases lacking a gene match: 11. The germline V gene (reference sequence) sets CDR1 to MNHEY and CDR2 to SMNVEV. The CDR3 runs 16 residues from the cysteine to the phenylalanine. Kept here is only the CDR3 DNA, which spans 48 bases and is read in frame from base 1. Findings and caveats that apply to the study as a whole: No statistical method was used to fix the sample size in advance, and group allocation was not hidden from the investigators. A 13 V-J signature model separated ophthalmopathy from stable hyperthyroidism, with around 88% sensitivity and 81.08% specificity in cross-validation and 80%/75% in testing. In validation, the model predicted progression to ophthalmopathy a median of 6.5 months before onset, with 65% to 71% sensitivity and around 76% specificity. Blood samples also contained most of the expanded thyroid clonotypes (frequency above 0.001), which suggests that blood repertoires may reflect thyroid immune responses.

Recombination linked TRBV27 to TRBJ2-7; 9 central bases correspond to TRBD1. Source material: blood. This sequence was found in a woman between 25 and 40 years old with Graves' hyperthyroidism. The base sequence is TGTGCCAGCAGTTTGCGTGGGGGACAGGGCGTCCACGAGCAGTACTTC. Protein translation: CASSLRGGQGVHEQYF.